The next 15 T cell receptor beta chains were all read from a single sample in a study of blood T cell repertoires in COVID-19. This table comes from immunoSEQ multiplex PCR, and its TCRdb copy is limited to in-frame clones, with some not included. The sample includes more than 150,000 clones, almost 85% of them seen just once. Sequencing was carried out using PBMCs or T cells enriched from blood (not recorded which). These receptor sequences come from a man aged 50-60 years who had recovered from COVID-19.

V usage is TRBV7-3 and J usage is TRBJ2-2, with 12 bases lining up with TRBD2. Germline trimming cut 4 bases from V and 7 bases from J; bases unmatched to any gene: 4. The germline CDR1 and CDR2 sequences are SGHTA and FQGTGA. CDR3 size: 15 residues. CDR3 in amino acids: CASSSTSGGVGELFF. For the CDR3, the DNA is TGTGCCAGCAGCTCGACTAGCGGGGGCGTCGGGGAGCTGTTTTTT.

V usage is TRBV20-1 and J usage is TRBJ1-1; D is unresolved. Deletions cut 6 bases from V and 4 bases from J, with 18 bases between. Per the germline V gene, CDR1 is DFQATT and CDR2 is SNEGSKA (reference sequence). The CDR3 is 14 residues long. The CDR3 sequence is CSASSGRGGTEAFF. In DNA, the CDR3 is TGCAGTGCGAGTTCTGGGAGAGGTGGCACTGAAGCTTTCTTT.

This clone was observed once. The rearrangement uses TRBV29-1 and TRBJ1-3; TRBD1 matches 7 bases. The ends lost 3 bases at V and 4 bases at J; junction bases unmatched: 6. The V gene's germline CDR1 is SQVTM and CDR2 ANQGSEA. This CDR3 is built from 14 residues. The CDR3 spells CSVDPTGSGNTIYF. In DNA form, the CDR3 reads TGCAGCGTTGACCCGACAGGGTCGGGAAACACCATATATTTT.

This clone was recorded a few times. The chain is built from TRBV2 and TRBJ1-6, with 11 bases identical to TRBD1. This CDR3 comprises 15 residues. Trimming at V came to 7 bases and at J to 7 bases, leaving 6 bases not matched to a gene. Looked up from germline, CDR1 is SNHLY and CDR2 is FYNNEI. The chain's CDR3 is CASMPGQGENSPLHF. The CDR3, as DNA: TGTGCCAGCATGCCGGGACAGGGGGAGAATTCACCCCTCCACTTT.

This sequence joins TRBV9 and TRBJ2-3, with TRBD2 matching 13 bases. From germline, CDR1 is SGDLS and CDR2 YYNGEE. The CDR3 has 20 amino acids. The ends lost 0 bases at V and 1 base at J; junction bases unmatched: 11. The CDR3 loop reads CASSVGILAGGPGGTDTQYF. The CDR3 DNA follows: TGTGCCAGCAGCGTAGGAATACTAGCGGGGGGGCCGGGTGGCACAGATACGCAGTATTTT.

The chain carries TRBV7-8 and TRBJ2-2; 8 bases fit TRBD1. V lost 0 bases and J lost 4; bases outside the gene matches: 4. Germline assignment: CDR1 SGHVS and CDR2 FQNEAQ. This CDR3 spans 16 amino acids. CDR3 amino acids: CASSLAPGGITGELFF. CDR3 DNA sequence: TGTGCCAGCAGCTTAGCGCCAGGGGGCATCACCGGGGAGCTGTTTTTT.

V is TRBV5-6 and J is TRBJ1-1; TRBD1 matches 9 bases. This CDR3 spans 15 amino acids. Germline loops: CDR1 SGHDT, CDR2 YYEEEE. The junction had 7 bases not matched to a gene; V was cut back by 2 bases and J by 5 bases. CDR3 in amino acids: CASSFLTGGVTEAFF. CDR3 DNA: TGTGCCAGCAGCTTTCTGACAGGGGGGGTTACTGAAGCTTTCTTT.

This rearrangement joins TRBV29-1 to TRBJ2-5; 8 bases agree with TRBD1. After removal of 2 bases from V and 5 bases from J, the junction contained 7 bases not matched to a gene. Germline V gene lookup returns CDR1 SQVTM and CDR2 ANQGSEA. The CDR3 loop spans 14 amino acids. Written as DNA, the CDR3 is TGCAGCGTTGAACTGACAGGGGAACAGGAGACCCAGTACTTC. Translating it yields CSVELTGEQETQYF.

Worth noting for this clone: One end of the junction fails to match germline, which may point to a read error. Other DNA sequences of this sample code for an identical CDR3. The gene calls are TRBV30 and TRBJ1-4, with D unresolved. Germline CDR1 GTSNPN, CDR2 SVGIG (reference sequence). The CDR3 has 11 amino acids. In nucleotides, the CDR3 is TGTGCCTGGTGGGGAGATGAAAAACTATTTTTT. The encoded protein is CAWWGDEKLFF.

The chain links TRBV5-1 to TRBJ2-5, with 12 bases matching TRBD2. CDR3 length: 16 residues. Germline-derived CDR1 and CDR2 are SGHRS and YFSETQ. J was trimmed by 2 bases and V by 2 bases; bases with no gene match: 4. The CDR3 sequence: CASSLGLAGWQETQYF. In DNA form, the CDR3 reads TGCGCCAGCAGCTTAGGACTAGCGGGGTGGCAAGAGACCCAGTACTTC.

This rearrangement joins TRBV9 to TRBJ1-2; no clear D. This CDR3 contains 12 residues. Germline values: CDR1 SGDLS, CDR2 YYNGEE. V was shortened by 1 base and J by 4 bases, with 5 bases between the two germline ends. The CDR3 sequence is CASSVNGYGYTF. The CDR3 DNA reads TGTGCCAGCAGCGTAAACGGCTATGGCTACACCTTC. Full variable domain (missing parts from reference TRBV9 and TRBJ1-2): DSGVTQTPKHLITATGQRVTLRCSPRSGDLSVYWYQQSLDQGLQFLIQYYNGEERAKGNILERFSAQQFPDLHSELNLSSLELGDSALYFCASSVNGYGYTFGSGTRLTVV.

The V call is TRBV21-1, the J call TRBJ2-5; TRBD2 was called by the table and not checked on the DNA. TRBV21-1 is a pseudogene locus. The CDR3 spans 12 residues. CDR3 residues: CASPGGKETQYF. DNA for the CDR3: TGTGCCAGCCCCGGGGGGAAAGAGACCCAGTACTTC.

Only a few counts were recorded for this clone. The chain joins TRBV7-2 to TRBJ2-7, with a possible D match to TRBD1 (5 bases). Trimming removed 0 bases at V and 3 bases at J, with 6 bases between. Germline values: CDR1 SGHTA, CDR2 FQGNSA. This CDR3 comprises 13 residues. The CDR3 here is CASSLADSYEQYF. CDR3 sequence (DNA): TGTGCCAGCAGCTTAGCCGACAGCTACGAGCAGTACTTC. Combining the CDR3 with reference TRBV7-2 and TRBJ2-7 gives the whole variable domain GAGVSQSPSNKVTEKGKDVELRCDPISGHTALYWYRQSLGQGLEFLIYFQGNSAPDKSGLPSDRFSAERTGGSVSTLTIQRTQQEDSAVYLCASSLADSYEQYFGPGTRLTVT.

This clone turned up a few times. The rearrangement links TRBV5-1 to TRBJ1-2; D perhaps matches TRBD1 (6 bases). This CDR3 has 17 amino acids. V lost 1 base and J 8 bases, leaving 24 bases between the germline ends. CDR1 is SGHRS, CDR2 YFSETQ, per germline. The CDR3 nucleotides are TGCGCCAGCAGCTTGTTGGGGCAGGGGCTAGAGAGCGTGGGCTACACCTTC. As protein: CASSLLGQGLESVGYTF.

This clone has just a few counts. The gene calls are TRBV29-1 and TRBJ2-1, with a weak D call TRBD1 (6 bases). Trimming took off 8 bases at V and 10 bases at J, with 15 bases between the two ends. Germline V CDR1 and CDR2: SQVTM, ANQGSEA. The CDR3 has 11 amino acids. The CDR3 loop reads CSSSQGGEQFF. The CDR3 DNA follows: TGCAGCTCCTCACAGGGCGGGGAGCAGTTCTTC.